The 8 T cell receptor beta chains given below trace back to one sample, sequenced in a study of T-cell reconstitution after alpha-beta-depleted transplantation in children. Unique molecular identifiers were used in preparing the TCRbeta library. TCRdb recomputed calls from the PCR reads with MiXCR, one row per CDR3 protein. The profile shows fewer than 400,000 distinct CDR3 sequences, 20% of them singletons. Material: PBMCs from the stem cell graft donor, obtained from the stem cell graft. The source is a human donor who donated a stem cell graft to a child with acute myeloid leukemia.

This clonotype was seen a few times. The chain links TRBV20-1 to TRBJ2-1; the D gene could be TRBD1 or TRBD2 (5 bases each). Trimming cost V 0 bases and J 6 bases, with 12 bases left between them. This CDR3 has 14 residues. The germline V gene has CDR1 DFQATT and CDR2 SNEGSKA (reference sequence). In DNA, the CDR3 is TGCAGTGCTAGAGAAACAGAGAGGGGCAATGAGCAGTTCTTC. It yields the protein CSARETERGNEQFF.

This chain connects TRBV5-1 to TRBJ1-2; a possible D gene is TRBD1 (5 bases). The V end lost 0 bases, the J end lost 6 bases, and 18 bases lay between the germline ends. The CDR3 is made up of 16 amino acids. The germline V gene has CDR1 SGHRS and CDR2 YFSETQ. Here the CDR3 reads CASSLVAGKGHHGYTF. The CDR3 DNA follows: TGCGCCAGCAGCTTGGTGGCAGGGAAAGGCCACCATGGCTACACCTTC.

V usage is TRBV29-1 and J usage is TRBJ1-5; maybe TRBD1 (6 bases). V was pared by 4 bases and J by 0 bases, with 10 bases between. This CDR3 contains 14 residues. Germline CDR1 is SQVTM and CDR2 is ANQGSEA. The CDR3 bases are TGCAGCGTTGCGAAGGGGGGTAGCAATCAGCCCCAGCATTTT. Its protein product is CSVAKGGSNQPQHF.

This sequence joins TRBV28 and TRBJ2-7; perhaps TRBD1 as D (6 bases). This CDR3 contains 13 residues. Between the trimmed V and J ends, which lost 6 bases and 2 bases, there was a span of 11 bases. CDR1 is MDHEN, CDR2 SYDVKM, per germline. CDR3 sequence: CASSRTATYEQYF. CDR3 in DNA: TGTGCCAGCAGCCGGACAGCTACCTACGAGCAGTACTTC.

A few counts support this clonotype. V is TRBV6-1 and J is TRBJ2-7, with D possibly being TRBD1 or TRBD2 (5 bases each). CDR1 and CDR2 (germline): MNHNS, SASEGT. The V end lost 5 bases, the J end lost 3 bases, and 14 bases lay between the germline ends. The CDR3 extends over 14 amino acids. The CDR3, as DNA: TGTGCCAGCAGTCGGGACGGAGACCGCTACGAGCAGTACTTC. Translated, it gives CASSRDGDRYEQYF.

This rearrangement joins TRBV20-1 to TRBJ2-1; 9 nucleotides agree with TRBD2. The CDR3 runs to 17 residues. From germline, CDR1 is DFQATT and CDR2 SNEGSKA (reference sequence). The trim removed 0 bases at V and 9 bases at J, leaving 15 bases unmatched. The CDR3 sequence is CSARDSTAGGKPGEQFF. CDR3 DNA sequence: TGCAGTGCTAGAGATTCGACAGCGGGAGGAAAGCCTGGTGAGCAGTTCTTC.

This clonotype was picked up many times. The CDR3: CASSLDRGTDTQYF. The CDR3 nucleotides are TGTGCCAGCAGTTTGGACAGGGGCACAGATACGCAGTATTTT. V is TRBV27 and J is TRBJ2-3; 8 positions agree with TRBD1. V trimming: 3 bases; J trimming: 1 base; junction bases outside the gene matches: 0. CDR1 MNHEY and CDR2 SMNVEV come from the germline V gene (reference sequence). CDR3 length: 14 residues.

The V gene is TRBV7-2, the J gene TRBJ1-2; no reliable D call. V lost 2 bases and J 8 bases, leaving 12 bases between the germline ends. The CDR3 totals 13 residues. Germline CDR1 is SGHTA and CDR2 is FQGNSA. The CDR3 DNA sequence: TGTGCCAGCAGCTTAATCGGGGTGTACGGCTACACCTTC. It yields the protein CASSLIGVYGYTF.